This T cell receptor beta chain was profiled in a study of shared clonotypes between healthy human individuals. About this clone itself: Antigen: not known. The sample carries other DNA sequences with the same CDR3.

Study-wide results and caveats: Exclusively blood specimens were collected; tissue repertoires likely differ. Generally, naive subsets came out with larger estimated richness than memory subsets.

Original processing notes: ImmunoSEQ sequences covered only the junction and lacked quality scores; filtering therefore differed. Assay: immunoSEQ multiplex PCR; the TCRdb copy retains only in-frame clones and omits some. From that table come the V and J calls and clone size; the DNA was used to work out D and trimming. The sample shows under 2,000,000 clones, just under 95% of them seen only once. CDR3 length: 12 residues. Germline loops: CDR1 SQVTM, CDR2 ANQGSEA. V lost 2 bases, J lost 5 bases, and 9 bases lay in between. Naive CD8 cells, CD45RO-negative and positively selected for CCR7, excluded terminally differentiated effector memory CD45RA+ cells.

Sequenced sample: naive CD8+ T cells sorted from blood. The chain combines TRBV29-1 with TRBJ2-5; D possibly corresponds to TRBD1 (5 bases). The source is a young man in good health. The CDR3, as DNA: TGCAGCGTTGAATTAGGGGTCGAGACCCAGTACTTC. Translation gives CSVELGVETQYF.